The 12 T cell receptor beta chains in this list originate from one sample, sequenced in a study of early T cells in non-severe SARS-CoV-2 infection. From the 5' RACE reads, TCRdb called clonotypes with MiXCR, one entry per CDR3 protein. The sample records 63,000 or so distinct CDR3 sequences, approximately 10% being singletons. This specimen consisted of whole blood, obtained at baseline. The receptors come from an adult who was a healthcare worker with PCR-confirmed SARS-CoV-2 infection or an uninfected control (not recorded which).

The sample holds a few counts of this clonotype. The chain employs TRBV25-1 and TRBJ1-4; D not certain. V was trimmed by 4 bases and J by 0 bases, leaving 9 bases between them. The CDR3 is made up of 15 amino acids. Germline V gene lookup returns CDR1 MGHDK and CDR2 SYGVNS. This CDR3 reads CASSVLGTTNEKLFF. Written as DNA, the CDR3 is TGTGCCAGCAGTGTGTTAGGGACAACTAATGAAAAACTGTTTTTT.

This clonotype turned up a few times. The genes are TRBV18 and TRBJ2-7, with TRBD2 matching over 11 bases. Trimming at V came to 1 base and at J to 0 bases, leaving 5 bases not matched to a gene. The germline V gene has CDR1 KGHSH and CDR2 LQKENI. The CDR3 is made up of 17 amino acids. CDR3 DNA sequence: TGTGCCAGCTCACCACTACCTAGCGGGGGGACCTCCTACGAGCAGTACTTC. Translated, it gives CASSPLPSGGTSYEQYF.

Ten or more counts support this clonotype. The chain carries TRBV3-1 and TRBJ1-2, with 8 bases identical to TRBD1. The J segment lost 7 bases and the V segment lost 6 bases, leaving 4 bases of the junction unmatched. This CDR3 has 12 amino acids. Germline CDR1 and CDR2: LGHDT and YNNKEL (reference sequence). Here the CDR3 reads CASRYTGGGYTF. In DNA, the CDR3 is TGTGCCAGCAGATATACAGGGGGTGGCTACACCTTC.

This chain connects TRBV6-2 or TRBV6-3 to TRBJ2-2; D remains ambiguous. Germline V gene sequence: CDR1 MNHEY, CDR2 SVGEGT. The CDR3 consists of 17 residues. Deletions cut 2 bases from V and 0 bases from J, with 13 bases between. CDR3 in amino acids: CASSYSVFAANTGELFF. The CDR3 DNA sequence: TGTGCCAGCAGTTACAGTGTGTTCGCAGCGAACACCGGGGAGCTGTTTTTT.

This clonotype was counted only a few times. The chain combines TRBV19 with TRBJ2-3, with D maybe TRBD2 (6 bases). Germline V lookup: CDR1 LNHDA, CDR2 SQIVND (reference sequence). V shed 5 bases and J shed 8 bases, with 26 bases lying between them. The CDR3 is 17 residues long. The CDR3 sequence: CASSFDRDSGRRLTQYF. CDR3 nucleotides: TGTGCCAGTAGTTTTGACCGGGACTCTGGACGAAGGCTTACGCAGTATTTT.

The chain couples TRBV7-6 to TRBJ2-3; D may match TRBD1 or TRBD2 (6 bases each). The V and J ends lost 1 base and 1 base respectively, with 12 bases between them. Germline V gene lookup returns CDR1 SGHVS and CDR2 FNYEAQ. The CDR3 has 16 residues. DNA for the CDR3: TGTGCCAGCAGCTTAGGAGGGGGGCCGCGCACAGATACGCAGTATTTT. It translates to CASSLGGGPRTDTQYF.

This clonotype was detected a few times. This chain joins TRBV12-3 or TRBV12-4 and TRBJ1-1, with D possibly being TRBD1 (6 bases). V lost 8 bases, J lost 0 bases, and 10 bases lay in between. The length of the CDR3 is 13 residues. For the CDR3, the DNA is TGTGCCAGCCTGGGACAACTGAACACTGAAGCTTTCTTT. It codes for CASLGQLNTEAFF.

In this sample, this clonotype turned up a few times. This chain joins TRBV7-6 and TRBJ2-5; D may match TRBD1 or TRBD2 (5 bases each). Germline values: CDR1 SGHVS, CDR2 FNYEAQ. The CDR3 loop spans 16 amino acids. Trimming cost V 1 base and J 5 bases, with 17 bases left between them. CDR3 sequence reads: CASSLDIGTLKETQYF. CDR3 bases: TGTGCCAGCAGCTTAGATATCGGGACCTTAAAGGAGACCCAGTACTTC.

The chain uses TRBV5-5 and TRBJ1-5; TRBD1 matches 9 bases. This CDR3 has 17 residues. CDR1 and CDR2 (germline): SGHKS, YYEKEE (reference sequence). The junction had 8 bases not matched to a gene; V was cut back by 4 bases and J by 0 bases. The CDR3 loop is CASSGGRQGVSNQPQHF. CDR3 nucleotide sequence: TGTGCCAGCAGCGGCGGGCGACAGGGGGTTAGCAATCAGCCCCAGCATTTT.

The rearrangement uses TRBV6-6 and TRBJ2-1; 13 positions agree with TRBD2. The CDR3 sequence is 18 residues long. Per germline, CDR1 MNHNY and CDR2 SVGAGI (reference sequence). V was clipped by 6 bases and J by 4 bases; unmatched bases: 12. CDR3 region: CASRTWTSGRQAYNEQFF. The CDR3 bases are TGTGCCAGCAGAACCTGGACTAGCGGGAGACAAGCTTACAATGAGCAGTTCTTC.

The chain joins TRBV20-1 to TRBJ2-7; D remains unclear. The CDR3 runs to 14 residues. Germline V CDR1 and CDR2: DFQATT, SNEGSKA (reference sequence). V shed 3 bases and J shed 0 bases, with 12 bases lying between them. The CDR3 DNA follows: TGCAGTGCTAGGAAACTCCCGAGCTCCTACGAGCAGTACTTC. Amino acids: CSARKLPSSYEQYF.

This clonotype came up many times. This chain links TRBV6-6 with TRBJ2-1, with D unclear. Germline CDR1 is MNHNY and CDR2 is SVGAGI (reference sequence). V lost 0 bases and J lost 4, with 7 bases in between. The CDR3 is made up of 14 amino acids. Here the CDR3 reads CASSYSLDYNEQFF. DNA for the CDR3: TGTGCCAGCAGTTACTCTCTAGATTACAATGAGCAGTTCTTC.